Sequencing of this TCR beta chain was carried out in a study of CD4+ T cells in melanoma. General study results and limits: Neoantigen-specific CD4+ T cells in melanoma reportedly had diverse differentiation states. CD8+ T cell, macrophage and B cell function reportedly correlated with neoantigen-specific CD4+ T cells.

Only in-frame clones appear in the TCRdb table, and some are missing; sequencing was by immunoSEQ multiplex PCR. The data contain about 110,000 clones, around 92% of them singletons. About this clone itself: The antigen is not known.

Trimming shortened V by 8 bases and J by 1 base, and 8 bases separated the two germline ends. The CDR3 sequence is 12 residues long. Germline V gene sequence: CDR1 MNHEY, CDR2 SVGAGI. The sample comprised peripheral blood. The V gene is TRBV6-5, the J gene TRBJ1-2; tentative D call: TRBD1 (5 bases). The receptor's source is a human donor with melanoma. CDR3 region: CASQGFNYGYTF. The CDR3, as DNA: TGTGCCAGCCAGGGTTTTAACTATGGCTACACCTTC.